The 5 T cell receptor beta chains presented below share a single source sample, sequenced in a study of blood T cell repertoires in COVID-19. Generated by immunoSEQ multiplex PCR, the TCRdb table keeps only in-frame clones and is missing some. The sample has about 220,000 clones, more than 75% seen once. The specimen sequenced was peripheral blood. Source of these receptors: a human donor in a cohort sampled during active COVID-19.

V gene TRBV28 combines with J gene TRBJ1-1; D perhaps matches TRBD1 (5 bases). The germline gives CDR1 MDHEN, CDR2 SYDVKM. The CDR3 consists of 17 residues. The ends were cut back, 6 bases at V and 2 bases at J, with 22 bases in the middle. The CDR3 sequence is CASSNIGVKILNTEAFF. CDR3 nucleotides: TGTGCCAGCAGCAACATAGGGGTCAAGATACTTAACACTGAAGCTTTCTTT.

The CDR3 here is CATSVDRGHDTEAFF. As DNA, the CDR3 is TGTGCCACCAGTGTCGACAGGGGGCATGACACTGAAGCTTTCTTT. The chain uses TRBV24-1 and TRBJ1-1; the match to TRBD1 covers 10 bases. CDR3 length equals 15 residues. The germline V gene encodes CDR1 KGHDR and CDR2 SFDVKD. J was trimmed by 3 bases and V by 5 bases; bases with no gene match: 5.

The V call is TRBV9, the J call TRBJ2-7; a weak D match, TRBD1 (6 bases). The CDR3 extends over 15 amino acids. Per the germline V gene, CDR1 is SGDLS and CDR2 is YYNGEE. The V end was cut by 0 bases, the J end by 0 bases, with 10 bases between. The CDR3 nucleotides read TGTGCCAGCAGCGTAGACGGGACACTCTCCTACGAGCAGTACTTC. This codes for CASSVDGTLSYEQYF.

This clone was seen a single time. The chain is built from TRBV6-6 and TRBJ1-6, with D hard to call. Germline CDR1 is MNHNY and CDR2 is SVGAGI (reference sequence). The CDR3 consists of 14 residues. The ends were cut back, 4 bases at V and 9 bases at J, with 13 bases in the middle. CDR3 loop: CASSLMADGSPLHF. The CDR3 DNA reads TGTGCCAGCAGTTTGATGGCGGATGGTTCACCCCTCCACTTT.

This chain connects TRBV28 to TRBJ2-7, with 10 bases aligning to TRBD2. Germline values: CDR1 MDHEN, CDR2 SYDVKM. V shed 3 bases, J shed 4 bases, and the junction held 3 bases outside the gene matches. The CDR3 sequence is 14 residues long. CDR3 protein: CASSFTSGNYEQYF. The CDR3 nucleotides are TGTGCCAGCAGTTTCACTAGCGGGAATTACGAGCAGTACTTC.